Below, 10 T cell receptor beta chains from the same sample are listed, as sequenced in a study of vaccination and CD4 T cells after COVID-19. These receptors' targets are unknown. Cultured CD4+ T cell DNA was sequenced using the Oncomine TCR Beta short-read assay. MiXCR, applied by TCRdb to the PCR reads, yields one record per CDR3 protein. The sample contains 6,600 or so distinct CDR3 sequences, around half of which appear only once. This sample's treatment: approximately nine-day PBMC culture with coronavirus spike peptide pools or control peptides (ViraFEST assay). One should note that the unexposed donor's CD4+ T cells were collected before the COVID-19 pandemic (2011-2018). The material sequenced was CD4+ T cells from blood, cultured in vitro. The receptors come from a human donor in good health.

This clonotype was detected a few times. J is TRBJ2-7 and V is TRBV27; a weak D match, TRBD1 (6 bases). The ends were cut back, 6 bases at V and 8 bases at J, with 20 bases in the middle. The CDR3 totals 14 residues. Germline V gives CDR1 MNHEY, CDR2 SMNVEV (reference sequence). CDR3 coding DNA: TGTGCCAGCAGCCCCGACAGGCTGCCCGGGAAGCAGTACTTC. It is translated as CASSPDRLPGKQYF.

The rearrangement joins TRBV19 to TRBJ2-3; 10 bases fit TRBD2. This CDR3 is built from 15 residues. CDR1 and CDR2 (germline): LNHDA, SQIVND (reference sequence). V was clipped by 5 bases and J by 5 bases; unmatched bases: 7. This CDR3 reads CASSLASGSGDTQYF. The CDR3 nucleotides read TGTGCCAGTAGTCTGGCTAGCGGGAGTGGAGATACGCAGTATTTT. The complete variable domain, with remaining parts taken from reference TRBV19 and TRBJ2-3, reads DGGITQSPKYLFRKEGQNVTLSCEQNLNHDAMYWYRQDPGQGLRLIYYSQIVNDFQKGDIAEGYSVSREKKESFPLTVTSAQKNPTAFYLCASSLASGSGDTQYFGPGTRLTVL.

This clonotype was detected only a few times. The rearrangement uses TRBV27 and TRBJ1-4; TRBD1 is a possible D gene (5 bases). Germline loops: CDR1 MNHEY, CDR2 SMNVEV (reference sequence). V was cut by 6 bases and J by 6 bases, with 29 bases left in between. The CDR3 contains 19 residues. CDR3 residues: CASSPRTDSTGRIYEKLFF. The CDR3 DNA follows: TGTGCCAGCAGCCCCCGAACTGATTCGACGGGGCGCATATATGAAAAACTGTTTTTT.

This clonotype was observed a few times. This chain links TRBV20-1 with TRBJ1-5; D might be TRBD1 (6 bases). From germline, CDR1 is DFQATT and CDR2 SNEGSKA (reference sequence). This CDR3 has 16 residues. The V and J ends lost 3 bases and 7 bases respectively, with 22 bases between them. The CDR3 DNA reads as TGCAGTGCTAGCCAAGGACACGGCCTCGGGGGCCAGCCCCAGCATTTT. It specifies CSASQGHGLGGQPQHF.

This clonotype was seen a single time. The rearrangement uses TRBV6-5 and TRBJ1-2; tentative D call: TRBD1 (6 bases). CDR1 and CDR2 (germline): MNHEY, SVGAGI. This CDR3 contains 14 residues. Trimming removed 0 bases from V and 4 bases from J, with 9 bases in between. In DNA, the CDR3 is TGTGCCAGCAGTTACTCGAGGGACATCTATGGCTACACCTTC. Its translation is CASSYSRDIYGYTF.

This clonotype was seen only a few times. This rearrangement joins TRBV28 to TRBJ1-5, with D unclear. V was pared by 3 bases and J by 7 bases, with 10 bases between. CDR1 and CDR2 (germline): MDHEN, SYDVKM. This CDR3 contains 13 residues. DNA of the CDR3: TGTGCCAGCAGTTTCGATGCGAGGCAGCCCCAGCATTTT. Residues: CASSFDARQPQHF.

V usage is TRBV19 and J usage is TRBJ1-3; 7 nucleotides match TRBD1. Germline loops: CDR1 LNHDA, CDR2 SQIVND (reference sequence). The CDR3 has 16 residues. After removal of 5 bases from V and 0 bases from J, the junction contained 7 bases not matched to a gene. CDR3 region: CASSPSRDSSGNTIYF. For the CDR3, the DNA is TGTGCCAGTAGTCCAAGCCGGGACAGCTCTGGAAACACCATATATTTT.

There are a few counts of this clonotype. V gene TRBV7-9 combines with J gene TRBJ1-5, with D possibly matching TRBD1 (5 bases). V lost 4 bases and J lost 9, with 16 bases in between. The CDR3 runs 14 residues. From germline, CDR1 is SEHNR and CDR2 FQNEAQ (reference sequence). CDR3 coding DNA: TGTGCCAGCAGCTCCATGGACACATCGGCGCCCCAGCATTTT. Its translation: CASSSMDTSAPQHF.

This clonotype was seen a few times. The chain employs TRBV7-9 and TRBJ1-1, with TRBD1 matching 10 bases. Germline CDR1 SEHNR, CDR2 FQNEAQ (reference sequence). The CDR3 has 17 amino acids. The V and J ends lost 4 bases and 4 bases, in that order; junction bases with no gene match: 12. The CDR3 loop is CASSSEAGTGAVTEAFF. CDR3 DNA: TGTGCCAGCAGCTCCGAAGCCGGGACAGGGGCGGTCACTGAAGCTTTCTTT.

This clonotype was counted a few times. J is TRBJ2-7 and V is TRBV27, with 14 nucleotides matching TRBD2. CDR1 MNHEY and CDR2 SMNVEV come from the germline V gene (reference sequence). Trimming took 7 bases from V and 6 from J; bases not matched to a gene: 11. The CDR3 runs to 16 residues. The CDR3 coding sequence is TGTGCCAGCAACAGGTCGGGGACTAGCGGGAGAGGCGAGCAGTACTTC. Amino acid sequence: CASNRSGTSGRGEQYF.